A single TCR beta chain is shown here with its context. Its antigen is undetermined. The sample originates from a study of cytomegalovirus exposure and HLA in healthy donors. Whole-study findings and limits: Several of the most significant clusters appeared linked to common viral pathogens, based on a later analysis.

Primers included in the PCR were 60 Vbeta and 13 Jbeta primers. Measured with immunoSEQ multiplex PCR; TCRdb has only the in-frame clones, and not every one. This sample yields around 130,000 clones, of which 70% to 75% are seen a single time; about 2.1% belongs to the top ten. V lost 0 bases, J lost 7 bases, and 12 bases lay in between. CDR3 length: 14 amino acids. From germline, CDR1 is LNHNV and CDR2 YYDKDF (reference sequence). The chain uses TRBV15 and TRBJ2-5, with D possibly matching TRBD1 (6 bases). This TCR was recovered from a woman in her thirties or forties in good health and CMV-seropositive. The sequenced sample was PBMCs. CDR3 region: CATSRDHTGSTQYF. The CDR3, as DNA: TGTGCCACCAGCAGAGATCACACAGGGTCGACCCAGTACTTC.